The 9 T cell receptor beta chains below all came from one sample that was sequenced in a study of CD8 T cells in Susac syndrome. An input of roughly 0.5 to 1 ug of RNA was subjected to reverse transcription using random hexamers. Each CDR3 protein gets one entry after TCRdb re-called the immunoSEQ multiplex PCR reads with MiXCR. The profile shows 150,000 to 160,000 distinct CDR3 sequences, roughly 95% of them singletons. Sequenced sample: CD4+ T cells from PBMCs. Every receptor here comes from a human donor with Susac syndrome.

This clonotype was observed a few times. The V call is TRBV12-3 or TRBV12-4, the J call TRBJ2-7, with D unresolved. This CDR3 has 12 amino acids. Between the trimmed V and J ends, which lost 7 bases and 2 bases, there was a span of 9 bases. The CDR3 is CASKGRAYEQYF. The CDR3 bases are TGTGCCAGCAAGGGCCGAGCCTACGAGCAGTACTTC.

The chain couples TRBV6-6 to TRBJ1-2, with D maybe TRBD1 (6 bases). Trimming removed 0 bases at V and 4 bases at J, with 15 bases between. Germline values: CDR1 MNHNY, CDR2 SVGAGI (reference sequence). The CDR3 has 16 amino acids. CDR3 bases: TGTGCCAGCAGTTACTCTGTGGACAGACTCCCCTATGGCTACACCTTC. Protein product: CASSYSVDRLPYGYTF.

In DNA, the CDR3 is TGTGCCAGCAGCTTGAGGGGGAGCTCCTACAATGAGCAGTTCTTC. This codes for CASSLRGSSYNEQFF. The chain couples TRBV5-6 to TRBJ2-1, with a weak D call TRBD1 (6 bases). The CDR3 is 15 residues long. The V end lost 1 base, the J end lost 0 bases, and 8 bases lay between the germline ends. Germline-derived CDR1 and CDR2 are SGHDT and YYEEEE.

This chain connects TRBV7-9 to TRBJ1-6, with D possibly TRBD1 on 5 matching bases. This CDR3 has 11 amino acids. The V end was cut by 6 bases, the J end by 14 bases, with 11 bases between. The germline CDR1 and CDR2 sequences are SEHNR and FQNEAQ (reference sequence). CDR3 sequence reads: CASSWGSSLHF. The CDR3 DNA reads TGTGCCAGCAGTTGGGGGTCTTCCCTCCACTTT.

The chain carries TRBV4-1 and TRBJ2-7, with D perhaps matching TRBD1 (6 bases). In germline, CDR1 is MGHRA, CDR2 YSYEKL. V lost 2 bases and J 2 bases, leaving 10 bases between the germline ends. The length of the CDR3 is 14 residues. CDR3 protein: CASSQMDRPYEQYF. The CDR3 region has the DNA TGCGCCAGCAGCCAAATGGACAGACCCTACGAGCAGTACTTC.

V and J are TRBV20-1 and TRBJ1-1; 7 bases are a match to TRBD1. V dropped 3 bases and J dropped 6; count of bases not matched to a gene: 10. CDR1 is DFQATT and CDR2 is SNEGSKA in the germline V gene (reference sequence). CDR3 length equals 14 residues. As DNA, the CDR3 is TGCAGTGCTAGGGTTACGACAGGGCAATCTGAAGCTTTCTTT. It encodes CSARVTTGQSEAFF.

The chain carries TRBV2 and TRBJ2-7, with D unresolved. The V end lost 7 bases, the J end lost 2 bases, and 9 bases lay between the germline ends. Germline V gives CDR1 SNHLY, CDR2 FYNNEI. The CDR3 is made up of 12 amino acids. The chain's CDR3 is CASMSEPYEQYF. In nucleotides, the CDR3 is TGTGCCAGCATGTCAGAACCCTACGAGCAGTACTTC. The variable domain in full, with the rest retrieved from reference TRBV2 and TRBJ2-7, is EPEVTQTPSHQVTQMGQEVILRCVPISNHLYFYWYRQILGQKVEFLVSFYNNEISEKSEIFDDQFSVERPDGSNFTLKIRSTKLEDSAMYFCASMSEPYEQYFGPGTRLTVT.

A single count supports this clonotype. The chain joins TRBV20-1 to TRBJ2-7, with D perhaps given as TRBD1 or TRBD2 (5 bases each). V dropped 0 bases and J dropped 3 bases, with 15 bases sitting between them. CDR3 length: 15 residues. CDR1 is DFQATT and CDR2 is SNEGSKA in the germline V gene (reference sequence). The CDR3 is CSARDLRQGVYEQYF. In DNA, the CDR3 is TGCAGTGCTAGAGATCTTAGGCAGGGAGTCTACGAGCAGTACTTC.

CDR3 bases: TGTGCCAGCAGCATACCTGTCGTCCCCAAGCGGTTCTTC. Translation gives CASSIPVVPKRFF. This chain links TRBV7-2 with TRBJ2-1, with D unresolved. Germline lookup yields CDR1 SGHTA and CDR2 FQGNSA. The CDR3 covers 13 residues. Trimming stripped 5 bases from V and 15 bases from J, with 20 bases between.